The 21 T cell receptor beta chains in this list originate from one sample, sequenced in a study of cytomegalovirus exposure and HLA in healthy donors. PCR amplification relied on 60 Vbeta primers (plus 13 Jbeta primers). Produced via immunoSEQ multiplex PCR; TCRdb's table is partial and in-frame only. The table lists some 110,000 clones, approximately 80% of them singletons. The sequenced sample was PBMCs. The receptors were gathered from a male donor in good health and CMV-seronegative.

The rearrangement links TRBV5-4 to TRBJ2-5; 9 nucleotides align to TRBD2. Germline CDR1 and CDR2: SGHNT and YYREEE (reference sequence). With V trimmed by 4 bases and J by 1 base, 5 bases remained unmatched. This CDR3 has 15 amino acids. The CDR3 coding sequence is TGTGCCAGCAGCGCCAAGACTAGCGGCCAAGAGACCCAGTACTTC. It specifies CASSAKTSGQETQYF.

The chain joins TRBV6-1 to TRBJ1-1, with D possibly matching TRBD1 (5 bases). The CDR3 spans 17 residues. Germline V gene data show CDR1 as MNHNS and CDR2 as SASEGT. V dropped 4 bases and J dropped 5 bases, with 23 bases sitting between them. Here the CDR3 reads CASSARRQGGLGTEAFF. The DNA for the CDR3 is TGTGCCAGCAGTGCTCGGCGGCAGGGAGGGTTGGGTACTGAAGCTTTCTTT.

The rearrangement uses TRBV15 and TRBJ2-7; maybe TRBD1 (6 bases). Germline V gene sequence: CDR1 LNHNV, CDR2 YYDKDF (reference sequence). Trimming left V 2 bases short and J 5 bases short, with 7 bases between. The CDR3 runs to 12 residues. The CDR3 loop is CATSRQGNEQYF. The CDR3 coding sequence is TGTGCCACCAGCAGACAGGGGAACGAGCAGTACTTC.

In its sample, this clone was seen once. The chain recombines TRBV5-4 with TRBJ2-1, with D unresolved. Trimming cost V 3 bases and J 2 bases, with 3 bases left between them. CDR3 length equals 12 residues. Germline assignment: CDR1 SGHNT and CDR2 YYREEE (reference sequence). The CDR3 loop reads CASSSTYNEQFF. In nucleotides, the CDR3 is TGTGCCAGCAGCTCCACCTACAATGAGCAGTTCTTC. Together with reference TRBV5-4 and TRBJ2-1, the CDR3 gives the full variable domain: ETGVTQSPTHLIKTRGQQVTLRCSSQSGHNTVSWYQQALGQGPQFIFQYYREEENGRGNFPPRFSGLQFPNYSSELNVNALELDDSALYLCASSSTYNEQFFGPGTRLTVL.

This chain connects TRBV4-2 to TRBJ2-1, with 8 bases identical to TRBD2. Trimming at V came to 0 bases and at J to 3 bases, leaving 4 bases not matched to a gene. CDR1 is LGHNA and CDR2 is YNFKEQ in the germline V gene. CDR3 length: 16 amino acids. In nucleotides, the CDR3 is TGTGCCAGCAGCCAAGAGGAGCGGGAGTACTACAATGAGCAGTTCTTC. It codes for CASSQEEREYYNEQFF.

The chain carries TRBV5-4 and TRBJ2-1; 9 positions match TRBD2. The ends lost 2 bases at V and 2 bases at J; junction bases unmatched: 2. The CDR3 has 15 residues. CDR1 and CDR2 from the germline V gene are SGHNT and YYREEE (reference sequence). The DNA of the CDR3 is TGTGCCAGCAGCTTCGGACTAGCGACCTACAATGAGCAGTTCTTC. Translation: CASSFGLATYNEQFF.

V usage is TRBV6-5 and J usage is TRBJ1-5; the D gene is possibly TRBD1 (6 bases). The CDR3 sequence is 15 residues long. V lost 6 bases to trimming and J lost 0 bases, with 12 bases between them. Germline CDR1 reads MNHEY; CDR2 reads SVGAGI. CDR3 in amino acids: CASSLQGFSNQPQHF. The CDR3 DNA sequence: TGTGCCAGCAGCCTCCAGGGGTTTAGCAATCAGCCCCAGCATTTT.

The chain's CDR3 is CASSLGLDTRTDTQYF. For the CDR3, the DNA is TGCGCCAGCAGCTTGGGACTAGATACTCGTACAGATACGCAGTATTTT. The chain has TRBV5-1 and TRBJ2-3, with D perhaps matching TRBD2 (6 bases). Germline V CDR1 and CDR2: SGHRS, YFSETQ. V was shortened by 0 bases and J by 3 bases, with 14 bases between the two germline ends. This CDR3 is 16 amino acids long.

The rearrangement joins TRBV11-2 to TRBJ2-3; a weak D match, TRBD2 (5 bases). This CDR3 has 16 residues. The V gene's germline CDR1 is SGHAT and CDR2 FQNNGV. Trimming pared 1 base from V and 5 bases from J, leaving 16 bases between. CDR3 DNA: TGTGCCAGCAGCTTAGGGACTTTAGATCGGGGAGATACGCAGTATTTT. It specifies CASSLGTLDRGDTQYF. Full variable domain (remainder filled in from reference TRBV11-2 and TRBJ2-3): EAGVAQSPRYKIIEKRQSVAFWCNPISGHATLYWYQQILGQGPKLLIQFQNNGVVDDSQLPKDRFSAERLKGVDSTLKIQPAKLEDSAVYLCASSLGTLDRGDTQYFGPGTRLTVL.

The chain joins TRBV5-6 to TRBJ2-1; maybe TRBD1 (6 bases). V lost 3 bases, J lost 6 bases, and 16 bases lay in between. The CDR3 covers 15 residues. The germline gives CDR1 SGHDT, CDR2 YYEEEE. CDR3 residues: CASSSRNRECNEQFF. The CDR3 region has the DNA TGTGCCAGCAGCTCCCGGAACAGGGAATGCAATGAGCAGTTCTTC.

This chain uses TRBV11-3 with TRBJ1-1; D perhaps matches TRBD1 (5 bases). This CDR3 contains 15 residues. The germline V gene has CDR1 SGHNT and CDR2 YENEEA. Trimming removed 5 bases at V and 3 bases at J, with 16 bases between. The CDR3 DNA reads TGTGCCAGCAGCATTCACAGGCAGGTGGACACTGAAGCTTTCTTT. It encodes CASSIHRQVDTEAFF.

The V and J genes are TRBV4-3 and TRBJ2-3, with 11 bases identical to TRBD1. The CDR3 consists of 15 residues. V shed 0 bases, J shed 5 bases, and the junction held 1 base outside the gene matches. Germline V gene lookup returns CDR1 LGHNA and CDR2 YSLEER. The DNA of the CDR3 is TGCGCCAGCAGCCAAGAGGGGACAGGGGGAGATACGCAGTATTTT. This codes for CASSQEGTGGDTQYF.

V gene TRBV4-2 combines with J gene TRBJ2-1, with TRBD2 matching over 11 bases. The CDR3 totals 16 residues. V lost 4 bases to trimming and J lost 7 bases; unmatched junction nucleotides: 9. The germline CDR1 and CDR2 sequences are LGHNA and YNFKEQ. Written as DNA, the CDR3 is TGTGCCAGCAGCCCACAGGGACTAGCGGAGGGAAATGAGCAGTTCTTC. Translating gives CASSPQGLAEGNEQFF.

This rearrangement joins TRBV12-5 to TRBJ2-5, with D possibly being TRBD1 (7 bases). Germline V gene sequence: CDR1 LGHNT, CDR2 FRNRAP. The V gene lost 4 bases and the J gene lost 2 bases, with 17 bases spanning the gap. The CDR3 extends over 16 amino acids. CDR3: CASGSGTRTGQETQYF. As DNA, the CDR3 is TGTGCTAGTGGTTCAGGGACTCGGACAGGACAAGAGACCCAGTACTTC.

This clone was picked up one time. The chain is built from TRBV18 and TRBJ1-5; TRBD1 is a possible D gene (5 bases). The V gene lost 8 bases and the J gene lost 7 bases, with 15 bases spanning the gap. This CDR3 comprises 13 residues. Per the germline V gene, CDR1 is KGHSH and CDR2 is LQKENI. For the CDR3, the DNA is TGTGCCAGCCGGAACTCGCAGGGCCAGCCCCAGCATTTT. It yields the protein CASRNSQGQPQHF.

The chain links TRBV28 to TRBJ1-2; D perhaps matches TRBD1 (5 bases). The V and J ends lost 7 bases and 3 bases respectively, with 15 bases between them. CDR1 and CDR2 (germline): MDHEN, SYDVKM. CDR3 size: 14 residues. The DNA of the CDR3 is TGTGCCAGCAATCCGACGGGGGGGTACTATGGCTACACCTTC. It translates to CASNPTGGYYGYTF.

The chain is built from TRBV28 and TRBJ2-1; no reliable D call. The CDR3 consists of 16 residues. Germline V gene sequence: CDR1 MDHEN, CDR2 SYDVKM. Trimming took off 6 bases at V and 0 bases at J, with 15 bases between the two ends. CDR3 region: CASSLVGPGSYNEQFF. The DNA for the CDR3 is TGTGCCAGCAGCCTAGTGGGTCCGGGCTCCTACAATGAGCAGTTCTTC.

The chain recombines TRBV5-6 with TRBJ2-7; D might be TRBD2 (7 bases). The germline V and J ends were trimmed by 3 bases and 0 bases, with 16 bases remaining between them. CDR3 length: 16 amino acids. CDR1 and CDR2 from the germline V gene are SGHDT and YYEEEE. The CDR3: CASSYSGGLSSYEQYF. CDR3 DNA: TGTGCCAGCAGCTACTCCGGGGGGCTTAGCTCCTACGAGCAGTACTTC.

The chain has TRBV2 and TRBJ1-2; 9 bases fit TRBD1. CDR1 SNHLY and CDR2 FYNNEI come from the germline V gene. The junction had 9 bases not matched to a gene; V was cut back by 10 bases and J by 3 bases. This CDR3 contains 14 residues. CDR3: CATQDRGLHYGYTF. CDR3 sequence (DNA): TGTGCCACCCAGGACAGGGGACTTCACTATGGCTACACCTTC.

The rearrangement joins TRBV19 to TRBJ2-5, with 7 bases that match TRBD2. CDR3 length: 13 residues. V trimming: 3 bases; J trimming: 9 bases; junction bases outside the gene matches: 7. CDR1 is LNHDA and CDR2 is SQIVND in the germline V gene (reference sequence). As DNA, the CDR3 is TGTGCCAGTAGTATCCGGGGGGTGGTGGCCCAGTACTTC. Amino acid sequence: CASSIRGVVAQYF.

The V call is TRBV7-2, the J call TRBJ2-4; TRBD1 matches 7 bases. Trimming removed 11 bases from V and 0 bases from J; junction bases left unmatched: 4. This CDR3 is built from 13 residues. In germline, CDR1 is SGHTA, CDR2 FQGNSA. The chain's CDR3 is CASQGLAKNIQYF. Written as DNA, the CDR3 is TGTGCCTCACAGGGGCTAGCCAAAAACATTCAGTACTTC.